This entry lists 22 T cell receptor beta chains sequenced from one sample in a study of cytomegalovirus exposure and HLA in healthy donors. The PCR was carried out with 60 Vbeta primers and 13 Jbeta primers. TCRdb's copy holds only in-frame clones and misses some; the assay was immunoSEQ multiplex PCR. In the table there are approximately 160,000 clones, around 85% of which are singletons. The sequencing input was PBMCs. The receptor set was obtained from a man aged 50-59 years in good health and CMV-seropositive.

The CDR3 coding sequence is TGTGCCAGCAGCGTAATGTCTAGCGGGAGTCGGGAGCAGTTCTTC. Amino acids: CASSVMSSGSREQFF. The chain has TRBV9 and TRBJ2-1, with TRBD2 identical over 10 bases. The CDR3 is 15 amino acids. Looked up from germline, CDR1 is SGDLS and CDR2 is YYNGEE. After removal of 1 base from V and 10 bases from J, the junction contained 8 bases not matched to a gene.

This clone was picked up a small number of times. J is TRBJ1-1 and V is TRBV2; a possible D gene is TRBD1 (6 bases). The CDR3 is 14 residues long. V was shortened by 5 bases and J by 0 bases, with 10 bases between the two germline ends. Germline CDR1 is SNHLY and CDR2 is FYNNEI. The CDR3 here is CASSTQGLNTEAFF. In DNA, the CDR3 is TGTGCCAGCAGTACACAGGGTCTGAACACTGAAGCTTTCTTT.

The genes are TRBV29-1 and TRBJ2-5; D unclear. Trimming stripped 7 bases from V and 4 bases from J, with 16 bases between. CDR1 SQVTM and CDR2 ANQGSEA come from the germline V gene. The CDR3 length is 13 residues. The CDR3 is CSAAESPGETQYF. The CDR3 bases are TGCAGCGCGGCGGAGAGCCCGGGAGAGACCCAGTACTTC.

The genes are TRBV28 and TRBJ2-1, with no clear D. V lost 7 bases to trimming and J lost 2 bases, with 12 bases between them. The CDR3 runs 14 residues. The germline gives CDR1 MDHEN, CDR2 SYDVKM. The CDR3 sequence is CASKSNLAYNEQFF. The CDR3 nucleotides read TGTGCCAGCAAGTCGAATTTAGCCTACAATGAGCAGTTCTTC. Full variable domain (missing parts from reference TRBV28 and TRBJ2-1): DVKVTQSSRYLVKRTGEKVFLECVQDMDHENMFWYRQDPGLGLRLIYFSYDVKMKEKGDIPEGYSVSREKKERFSLILESASTNQTSMYLCASKSNLAYNEQFFGPGTRLTVL.

V gene TRBV7-9 combines with J gene TRBJ2-1; possibly TRBD1 for D (6 bases). The germline V gene encodes CDR1 SEHNR and CDR2 FQNEAQ (reference sequence). This CDR3 spans 16 amino acids. V was pared by 5 bases and J by 5 bases, with 19 bases between. The CDR3 sequence is CASSPPTGREDNEQFF. The CDR3 DNA sequence: TGTGCCAGCAGCCCCCCGACAGGACGGGAAGACAATGAGCAGTTCTTC.

V usage is TRBV23-1 and J usage is TRBJ1-2, with a possible D match to TRBD1 (6 bases). TRBV23-1 is treated as an ORF (open reading frame) with a function not yet certain. The CDR3 covers 13 residues. The ends were cut back, 3 bases at V and 7 bases at J, with 12 bases in the middle. The CDR3 sequence is CASSHYRDRGYTF. DNA of the CDR3: TGCGCCAGCAGTCACTACAGGGATCGTGGCTACACCTTC.

This rearrangement joins TRBV19 to TRBJ2-7; 9 bases map to TRBD2. The CDR3 is 15 amino acids. J lost 5 bases, V lost 4 bases, and 9 bases had no gene match. CDR1 is LNHDA, CDR2 SQIVND, per germline (reference sequence). DNA of the CDR3: TGTGCCAGTAGTAATTTTGGCGGGAGGGCCAACGAGCAGTACTTC. Translation gives CASSNFGGRANEQYF.

This chain joins TRBV5-1 and TRBJ2-1; 11 nucleotides match TRBD1. The CDR3 consists of 15 residues. Per germline, CDR1 SGHRS and CDR2 YFSETQ. V dropped 3 bases and J dropped 6; count of bases not matched to a gene: 5. The CDR3 loop is CASSSGQGVSNEQFF. The CDR3 DNA reads TGCGCCAGCAGCTCGGGACAGGGGGTTTCCAATGAGCAGTTCTTC.

CDR3 loop: CASSLRGGTEAFF. The CDR3 DNA is TGTGCCAGCAGCTTAAGGGGTGGTACTGAAGCTTTCTTT. This sequence joins TRBV7-9 and TRBJ1-1, with a possible D match to TRBD1 (5 bases). The germline gives CDR1 SEHNR, CDR2 FQNEAQ (reference sequence). The CDR3 has 13 amino acids. V was cut by 2 bases and J by 5 bases, with 9 bases left in between.

The chain links TRBV30 to TRBJ1-1; tentative D call: TRBD1 (5 bases). The CDR3 sequence is 14 residues long. From germline, CDR1 is GTSNPN and CDR2 SVGIG (reference sequence). V dropped 2 bases and J dropped 0 bases, with 10 bases sitting between them. The CDR3 nucleotides read TGTGCCTGGAGTTCCGGACAAATGAACACTGAAGCTTTCTTT. Amino acids: CAWSSGQMNTEAFF.

The chain is built from TRBV2 and TRBJ2-2, with 10 nucleotides matching TRBD1. The germline V gene has CDR1 SNHLY and CDR2 FYNNEI. V shed 4 bases and J 5 bases; nucleotides not matched to a gene: 4. The CDR3 consists of 15 residues. The CDR3 protein is CASSATGGRTGELFF. CDR3 nucleotide sequence: TGTGCCAGCAGTGCGACAGGGGGCAGGACCGGGGAGCTGTTTTTT.

J is TRBJ1-5 and V is TRBV7-6; TRBD1 aligns across 7 bases. The CDR3 is made up of 15 amino acids. CDR1 is SGHVS and CDR2 is FNYEAQ in the germline V gene. Trimming removed 5 bases from V and 1 base from J; junction bases left unmatched: 5. In DNA, the CDR3 is TGTGCCAGCAGCCTCGCGACAGGGAGCAATCAGCCCCAGCATTTT. As protein: CASSLATGSNQPQHF.

This sequence joins TRBV7-9 and TRBJ2-1; 9 positions match TRBD1. Germline V gene data show CDR1 as SEHNR and CDR2 as FQNEAQ (reference sequence). The CDR3 has 14 amino acids. V shed 4 bases and J 4 bases; nucleotides not matched to a gene: 2. CDR3 sequence reads: CASSSGTGYNEQFF. In DNA, the CDR3 is TGTGCCAGCAGCTCCGGGACAGGGTACAATGAGCAGTTCTTC.

This clone was counted a single time. The V and J genes are TRBV19 and TRBJ2-2; perhaps TRBD1 as D (7 bases). Trimming shortened V by 3 bases and J by 2 bases, and 13 bases separated the two germline ends. This CDR3 spans 16 amino acids. Germline lookup yields CDR1 LNHDA and CDR2 SQIVND (reference sequence). CDR3 sequence reads: CASSMAGQLNTGELFF. The DNA of the CDR3 is TGTGCCAGTAGTATGGCGGGACAGTTAAACACCGGGGAGCTGTTTTTT. The variable domain in full, with the rest retrieved from reference TRBV19 and TRBJ2-2, is DGGITQSPKYLFRKEGQNVTLSCEQNLNHDAMYWYRQDPGQGLRLIYYSQIVNDFQKGDIAEGYSVSREKKESFPLTVTSAQKNPTAFYLCASSMAGQLNTGELFFGEGSRLTVL.

The chain couples TRBV11-3 to TRBJ2-7, with D perhaps matching TRBD2 (5 bases). The V end was cut by 0 bases, the J end by 1 base, with 7 bases between. CDR1 and CDR2 from the germline V gene are SGHNT and YENEEA. This CDR3 spans 14 amino acids. CDR3 nucleotide sequence: TGTGCCAGCAGCTTAGAGGCGGGTTCCTACGAGCAGTACTTC. Translated: CASSLEAGSYEQYF.

The chain has TRBV29-1 and TRBJ2-7; 8 nucleotides line up with TRBD2. After removal of 4 bases from V and 2 bases from J, the junction contained 4 bases not matched to a gene. The CDR3 extends over 13 amino acids. The germline V gene encodes CDR1 SQVTM and CDR2 ANQGSEA. The CDR3 nucleotides read TGCAGCGTTGCGGGAGGGCAGCCCTACGAGCAGTACTTC. Its protein is CSVAGGQPYEQYF.

V is TRBV5-1 and J is TRBJ2-5; unclear D gene. V was cut by 7 bases and J by 5 bases, with 18 bases left in between. The CDR3 loop spans 14 amino acids. Germline loops: CDR1 SGHRS, CDR2 YFSETQ. In DNA form, the CDR3 reads TGCGCCAGCCGTTCACAGAGTGTGCTGGAGACCCAGTACTTC. It yields the protein CASRSQSVLETQYF.

The chain recombines TRBV4-3 with TRBJ2-1, with a tentative D call TRBD1 (5 bases). CDR3 length equals 15 residues. Germline CDR1 reads LGHNA; CDR2 reads YSLEER. V was clipped by 0 bases and J by 4 bases, with 10 bases between them. The CDR3 DNA follows: TGCGCCAGCAGCCAAGATCACAGGTATTACAATGAGCAGTTCTTC. Its translation: CASSQDHRYYNEQFF.

The chain employs TRBV9 and TRBJ2-3; 8 bases fit TRBD2. J gave up 4 bases and V 0 bases, and 13 bases lay outside the gene matches. This CDR3 contains 18 residues. Germline V gene data show CDR1 as SGDLS and CDR2 as YYNGEE. In DNA form, the CDR3 reads TGTGCCAGCAGCGTAGTCCCAGGGCGGGGGGCAGGATCAGATACGCAGTATTTT. This sequence encodes CASSVVPGRGAGSDTQYF.

The chain couples TRBV7-3 to TRBJ2-6; weak D call: TRBD1 (5 bases). The germline gives CDR1 SGHTA, CDR2 FQGTGA. There are 16 residues in the CDR3. Trimming removed 1 base from V and 2 bases from J, with 9 bases in between. The CDR3 region has the DNA TGTGCCAGCAGCTTAAGTCCCAGGGCTGGGGCCAACGTCCTGACTTTC. This sequence encodes CASSLSPRAGANVLTF.

This clone was detected only once. The J gene is TRBJ1-1, the V gene TRBV5-4, with D unclear. The V end was cut by 0 bases, the J end by 4 bases, with 13 bases between. The CDR3 length is 15 residues. Germline V gene lookup returns CDR1 SGHNT and CDR2 YYREEE (reference sequence). The CDR3 region has the DNA TGTGCCAGCAGCTTGGGTGGACCGGGAGGCACTGAAGCTTTCTTT. Protein sequence: CASSLGGPGGTEAFF. Full variable domain (rest looked up from reference TRBV5-4 and TRBJ1-1): ETGVTQSPTHLIKTRGQQVTLRCSSQSGHNTVSWYQQALGQGPQFIFQYYREEENGRGNFPPRFSGLQFPNYSSELNVNALELDDSALYLCASSLGGPGGTEAFFGQGTRLTVV.

The V call is TRBV5-1, the J call TRBJ2-7; 12 bases match TRBD2. V lost 0 bases and J lost 3; bases outside the gene matches: 7. The CDR3 runs to 17 residues. CDR1 is SGHRS and CDR2 is YFSETQ in the germline V gene. The CDR3 region is CASSLGPLAGGRYEQYF. CDR3 nucleotide sequence: TGCGCCAGCAGCTTGGGCCCACTAGCGGGAGGCCGCTACGAGCAGTACTTC.